This entry describes one T cell receptor beta chain. This entry is derived from a study of cytomegalovirus exposure and HLA in healthy donors. Study in general: Earlier sequencing of about 179 million T cells yielded roughly 100 million unique TCR beta sequences.

This PCR relied on a set of 60 Vbeta primers and 13 Jbeta primers. Here immunoSEQ multiplex PCR was the method, and the copy in TCRdb shows in-frame clones only, minus some. This table has 100,000 to 120,000 clones, 76% appearing once. Germline CDR1 reads LNHDA; CDR2 reads SQIVND (reference sequence). This CDR3 has 14 residues. Trimming cost V 5 bases and J 7 bases; bases outside gene matches: 8. Material: PBMCs. The J gene is TRBJ2-7, the V gene TRBV19; 10 positions match TRBD1. This clonotype originated in a man aged 30 to 45 in good health and CMV-seropositive. The CDR3 DNA reads TGTGCCAGTAGTCCATGGCGGACAGGGGGAGAGCAGTACTTC. Amino acid sequence: CASSPWRTGGEQYF.